This is a list of T cell receptor beta chains from one sample in a study of OX40 agonist ivuxolimab in advanced cancers. The method was immunoSEQ multiplex PCR; TCRdb's version includes in-frame clones alone and lacks a portion of them. Among about 46,000 clones listed, roughly nine tenths were seen once. This sample comprised CD4+ or CD8+ T cells sorted from blood, obtained in a trial of the OX40 agonist ivuxolimab. Receptors were obtained from an adult with an advanced solid tumor such as melanoma, head and neck, liver or kidney cancer. Each CDR3 is given with its conserved first and last residue. The D gene is left open where the match is weak. The size field is filled for only some rows; it gives once, few, many or a size class.

D gene,V gene,J gene,clone size,CDR3 DNA,CDR3 protein
NA,TRBV30,TRBJ2-7,NA,TGTGCCTGGAGTGTATGGGGGGGCAGGGGCTACGAGCAGTACTTC,CAWSVWGGRGYEQYF
TRBD1,TRBV29-1,TRBJ2-6,NA,TGCAGCGTTGTCGAGGGACAGGGGGTCTCTGGGGCCAACGTCCTGACTTTC,CSVVEGQGVSGANVLTF
NA,TRBV7-9,TRBJ2-7,NA,TGTGCCAGCAGCTTGGATGTCCGCTACGAGCAGTACTTC,CASSLDVRYEQYF
NA,TRBV19,TRBJ2-7,NA,TGTGCCAGTAGTATAGCAGGCGCAAGCTCCTACGAGCAGTACTTC,CASSIAGASSYEQYF
NA,TRBV7-8,TRBJ1-2,few,TGTGCCAGCAGCTTAACCTCGGGGGCCGCAGGGCCCAACTATGGCTACACCTTC,CASSLTSGAAGPNYGYTF
NA,TRBV6-4,TRBJ1-6,NA,TGTGCCAGCAGTGAGGCAGGACCTAATTCACCCCTCCACTTT,CASSEAGPNSPLHF
NA,TRBV4-3,TRBJ2-2,NA,TGCGCCAGCAGCCAAGACCTCCGGGGTTGGGAGCTGTTTTTT,CASSQDLRGWELFF
NA,TRBV13,TRBJ2-7,NA,TGTGCCAGCAGCACAGGGGGGGCGGTCGAGCAGTACTTC,CASSTGGAVEQYF
NA,TRBV5-5,TRBJ1-2,NA,TGTGCCAGCAGCTTAGACACGGACTATTATGGCTACACCTTC,CASSLDTDYYGYTF
NA,TRBV7-8,TRBJ1-4,NA,TGTGCCAGCAGCTCCGGGGCTGTGGGGGTGGAAAAACTGTTTTTT,CASSSGAVGVEKLFF
NA,TRBV13,TRBJ2-2,NA,TGTGCCAGCCCCCAGGAGATAACGACCGGGGAGCTGTTTTTT,CASPQEITTGELFF
TRBD1,TRBV18,TRBJ1-1,NA,TGTGCCAGCTCTCCTAATGACAGGGTCTCTGAAGCTTTCTTT,CASSPNDRVSEAFF
TRBD2,TRBV7-9,TRBJ2-7,few,TGTGCCAGCAGCCCGACTAGCGAGACCTCCTACGAGCAGTACTTC,CASSPTSETSYEQYF
NA,TRBV19,TRBJ1-1,NA,TGTGCCAGTAGTATGGGGACGGCGAACACTGAAGCTTTCTTT,CASSMGTANTEAFF
NA,TRBV7-6,TRBJ1-1,NA,TGTGCCAGCAGCTCCCGACAGAACACTGAAGCTTTCTTT,CASSSRQNTEAFF
TRBD2,TRBV4-3,TRBJ2-3,medium-sized,TGCGCCAGCAGCCTCGATACTGGGACTAGCGGGGCCGCAGATACGCAGTATTTT,CASSLDTGTSGAADTQYF
NA,TRBV5-1,TRBJ2-5,NA,TGCGCCACCAGGGGCCTCCAAGAGACCCAGTACTTC,CATRGLQETQYF